This T cell receptor beta chain was captured by sequencing in a study of PD-1 blockade in classical Hodgkin lymphoma. The wider study: Nivolumab was administered to patients intravenously at 3 mg/kg every 2 weeks. General study results and limits: For complete responders, baseline diversity was comparable to that of newly diagnosed patients. By C4D1 there was a significant rise in CD4+ TCR diversity but not in CD8+ TCR diversity.

Notes on this clone: What it recognizes is unknown.

The repertoire was sequenced with immunoSEQ multiplex PCR; TCRdb's copy has only in-frame clones and lacks some. The table has 15,000 or so clones, about four fifths seen once. Germline CDR1 reads SGHAT; CDR2 reads FQNNGV. V gave up 3 bases and J gave up 3 bases; unmatched junction bases: 8. This CDR3 is built from 16 residues. Every one of the patients relapsed after autologous stem cell transplantation (brentuximab vedotin exposure was variable). Complete response, partial response or progressive disease was each patient's best response. The gene calls are TRBV11-2 and TRBJ2-7; 10 bases fit TRBD1. The origin of this receptor is a human donor with classical Hodgkin lymphoma. The specimen was peripheral blood mononuclear cells (PBMCs), collected at baseline. This CDR3 reads CASSFSEGTGVYEQYF. In DNA form, the CDR3 reads TGTGCCAGCAGCTTCTCCGAGGGGACAGGGGTCTACGAGCAGTACTTC.